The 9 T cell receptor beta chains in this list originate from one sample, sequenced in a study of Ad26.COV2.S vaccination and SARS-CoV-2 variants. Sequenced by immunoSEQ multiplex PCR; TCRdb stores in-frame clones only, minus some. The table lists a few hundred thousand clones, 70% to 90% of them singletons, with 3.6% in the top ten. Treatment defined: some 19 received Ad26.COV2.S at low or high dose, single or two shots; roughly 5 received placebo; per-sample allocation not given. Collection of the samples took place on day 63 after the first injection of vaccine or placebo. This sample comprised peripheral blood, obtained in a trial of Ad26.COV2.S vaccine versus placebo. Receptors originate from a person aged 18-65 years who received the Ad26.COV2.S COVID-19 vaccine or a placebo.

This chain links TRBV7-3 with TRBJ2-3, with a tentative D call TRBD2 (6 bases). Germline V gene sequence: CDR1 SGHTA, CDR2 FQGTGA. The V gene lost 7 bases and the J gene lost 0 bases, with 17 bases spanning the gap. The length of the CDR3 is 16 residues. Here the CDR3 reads CASTVGRLDSTDTQYF. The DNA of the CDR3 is TGTGCCAGCACCGTAGGGAGGCTCGATAGCACAGATACGCAGTATTTT. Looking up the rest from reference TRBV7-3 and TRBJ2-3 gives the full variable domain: GAGVSQTPSNKVTEKGKYVELRCDPISGHTALYWYRQSLGQGPEFLIYFQGTGAADDSGLPNDRFFAVRPEGSVSTLKIQRTERGDSAVYLCASTVGRLDSTDTQYFGPGTRLTVL.

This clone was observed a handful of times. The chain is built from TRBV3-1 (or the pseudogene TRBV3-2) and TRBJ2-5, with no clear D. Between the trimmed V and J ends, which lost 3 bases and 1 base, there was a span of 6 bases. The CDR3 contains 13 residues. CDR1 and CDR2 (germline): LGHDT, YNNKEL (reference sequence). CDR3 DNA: TGTGCCAGCAGCCACCTGTCCCAAGAGACCCAGTACTTC. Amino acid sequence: CASSHLSQETQYF.

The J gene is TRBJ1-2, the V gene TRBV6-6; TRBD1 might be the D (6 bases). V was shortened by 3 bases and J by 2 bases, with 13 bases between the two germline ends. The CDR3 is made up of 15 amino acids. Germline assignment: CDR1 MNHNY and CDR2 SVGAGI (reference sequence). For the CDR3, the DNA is TGTGCCAGCAGTTATTCTGGACAGAGAAACTATGGCTACACCTTC. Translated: CASSYSGQRNYGYTF.

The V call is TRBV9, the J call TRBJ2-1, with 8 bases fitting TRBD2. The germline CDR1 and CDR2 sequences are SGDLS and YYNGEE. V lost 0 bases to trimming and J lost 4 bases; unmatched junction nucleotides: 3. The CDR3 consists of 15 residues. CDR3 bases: TGTGCCAGCAGCGTAGGGGCTAGCGGGTACAATGAGCAGTTCTTC. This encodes CASSVGASGYNEQFF.

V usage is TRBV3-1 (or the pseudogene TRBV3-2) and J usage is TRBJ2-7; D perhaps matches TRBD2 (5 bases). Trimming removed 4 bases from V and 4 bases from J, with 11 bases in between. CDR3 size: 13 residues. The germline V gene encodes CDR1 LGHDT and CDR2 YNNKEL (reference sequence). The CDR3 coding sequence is TGTGCCAGCAGCCCCGCCCTAGCTTACGAGCAGTACTTC. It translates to CASSPALAYEQYF.

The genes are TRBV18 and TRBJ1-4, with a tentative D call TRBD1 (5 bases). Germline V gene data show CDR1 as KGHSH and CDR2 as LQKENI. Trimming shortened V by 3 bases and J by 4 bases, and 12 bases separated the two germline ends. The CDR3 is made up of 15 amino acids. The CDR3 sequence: CASSPRWDDNEKLFF. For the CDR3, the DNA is TGTGCCAGCTCACCCCGGTGGGACGATAATGAAAAACTGTTTTTT.

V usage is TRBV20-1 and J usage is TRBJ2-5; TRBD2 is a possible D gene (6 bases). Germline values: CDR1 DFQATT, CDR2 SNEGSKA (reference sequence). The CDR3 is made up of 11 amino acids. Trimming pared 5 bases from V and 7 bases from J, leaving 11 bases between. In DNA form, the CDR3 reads TGCAGTGCTGGAAAGGAGGGGACCCAGTACTTC. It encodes CSAGKEGTQYF.

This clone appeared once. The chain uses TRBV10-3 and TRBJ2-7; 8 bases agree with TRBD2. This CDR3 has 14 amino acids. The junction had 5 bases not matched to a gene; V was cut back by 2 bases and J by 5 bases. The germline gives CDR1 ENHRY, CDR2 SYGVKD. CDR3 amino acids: CAISERGGVDEQYF. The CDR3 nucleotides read TGTGCCATCAGTGAGCGGGGGGGCGTCGACGAGCAGTACTTC.

The CDR3 sequence is CASSLVAGGTTGELFF. In DNA, the CDR3 is TGTGCCAGCAGCTTAGTGGCAGGGGGAACCACCGGGGAGCTGTTTTTT. The genes are TRBV7-6 and TRBJ2-2; 7 bases are a match to TRBD1. The CDR3 consists of 16 residues. Germline CDR1 is SGHVS and CDR2 is FNYEAQ. Losses at the gene ends were 1 base for V and 4 bases for J; bases not matched to a gene: 6.